The clone carrying this T cell receptor beta chain has ten or more counts. The data originate from a study of T cells in Graves' hyperthyroidism and ophthalmopathy. TCR beta CDR3 region amplification was performed from RNA transcripts. In the first-round RT-PCR of the TCR CDR3, the HTBI primer set was used. TCRdb re-called the multiplex PCR reads through MiXCR, storing one row per CDR3 protein. The table records fewer than 350,000 distinct CDR3 sequences, 15% to 20% of them present only once. Germline CDR1 is SNHLY and CDR2 is FYNNEI. The CDR3 runs 15 residues. Trimming stripped 5 bases from V and 2 bases from J, with 15 bases between.

The TCR was taken from a woman in her 40s with Graves' ophthalmopathy. The source material was blood. This chain links TRBV2 with TRBJ1-1, with unresolved D. The chain's CDR3 is CASSLSASVNTEAFF. CDR3 nucleotide sequence: TGTGCCAGCAGTCTCAGCGCCTCGGTAAACACTGAAGCTTTCTTT.